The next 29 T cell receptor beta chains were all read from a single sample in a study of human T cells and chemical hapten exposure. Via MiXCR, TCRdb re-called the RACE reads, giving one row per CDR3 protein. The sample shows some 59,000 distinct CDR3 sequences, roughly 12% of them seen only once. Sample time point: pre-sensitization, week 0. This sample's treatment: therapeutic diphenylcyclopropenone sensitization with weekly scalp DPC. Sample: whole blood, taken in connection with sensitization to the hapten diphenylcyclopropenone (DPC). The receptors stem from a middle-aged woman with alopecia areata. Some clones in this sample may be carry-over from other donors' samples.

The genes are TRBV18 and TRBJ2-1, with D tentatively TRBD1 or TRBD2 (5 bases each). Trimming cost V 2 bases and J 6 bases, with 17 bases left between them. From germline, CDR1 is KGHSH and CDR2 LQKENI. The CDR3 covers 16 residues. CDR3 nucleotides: TGTGCCAGCTCACCAGGGTTAGCCGGGACCTTCAATGAGCAGTTCTTC. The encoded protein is CASSPGLAGTFNEQFF.

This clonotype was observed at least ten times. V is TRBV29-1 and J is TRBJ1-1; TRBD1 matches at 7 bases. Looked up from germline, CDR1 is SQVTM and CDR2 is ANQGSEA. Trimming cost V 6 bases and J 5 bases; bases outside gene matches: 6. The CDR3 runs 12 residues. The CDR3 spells CSVKGARTEAFF. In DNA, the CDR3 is TGCAGCGTGAAGGGGGCGAGGACTGAAGCTTTCTTT.

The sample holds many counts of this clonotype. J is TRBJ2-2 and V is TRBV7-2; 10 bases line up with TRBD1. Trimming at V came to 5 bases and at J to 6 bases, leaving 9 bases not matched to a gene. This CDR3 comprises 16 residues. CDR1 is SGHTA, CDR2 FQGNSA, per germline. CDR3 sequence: CASSTGQGVGPGELFF. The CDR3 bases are TGTGCCAGCAGCACCGGACAGGGGGTAGGCCCCGGGGAGCTGTTTTTT.

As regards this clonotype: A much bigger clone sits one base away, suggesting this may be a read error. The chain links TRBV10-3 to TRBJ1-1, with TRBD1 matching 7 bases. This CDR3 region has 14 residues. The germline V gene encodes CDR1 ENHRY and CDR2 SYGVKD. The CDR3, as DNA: TGTGCCATCACGGGACAGAGAATGAACACTAAAGCTTTCTTT. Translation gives CAITGQRMNTKAFF.

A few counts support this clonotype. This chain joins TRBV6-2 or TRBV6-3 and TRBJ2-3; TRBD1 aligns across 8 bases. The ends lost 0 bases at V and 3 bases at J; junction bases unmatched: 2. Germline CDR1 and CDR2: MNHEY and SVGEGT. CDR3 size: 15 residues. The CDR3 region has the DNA TGTGCCAGCAGTTACTCGAGACAGGGGACAGATACGCAGTATTTT. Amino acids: CASSYSRQGTDTQYF.

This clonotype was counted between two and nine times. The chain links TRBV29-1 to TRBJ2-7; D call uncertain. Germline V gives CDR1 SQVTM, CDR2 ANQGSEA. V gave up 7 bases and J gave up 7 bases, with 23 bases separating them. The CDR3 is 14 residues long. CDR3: CSALSSSDPQEQYF. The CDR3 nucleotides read TGCAGCGCCTTAAGTAGCTCCGATCCCCAGGAGCAGTACTTC.

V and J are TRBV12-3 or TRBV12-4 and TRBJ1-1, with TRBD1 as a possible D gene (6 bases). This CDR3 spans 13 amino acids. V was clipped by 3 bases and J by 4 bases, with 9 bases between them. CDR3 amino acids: CASSFGGGTEAFF. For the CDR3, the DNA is TGTGCCAGCAGTTTTGGAGGGGGCACTGAAGCTTTCTTT.

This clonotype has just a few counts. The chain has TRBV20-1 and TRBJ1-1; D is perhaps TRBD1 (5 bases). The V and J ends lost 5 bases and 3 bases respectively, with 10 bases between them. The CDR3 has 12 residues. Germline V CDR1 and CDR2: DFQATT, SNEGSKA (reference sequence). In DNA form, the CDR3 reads TGCAGTGCTGGCCTGGGGGACACTGAAGCTTTCTTT. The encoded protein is CSAGLGDTEAFF.

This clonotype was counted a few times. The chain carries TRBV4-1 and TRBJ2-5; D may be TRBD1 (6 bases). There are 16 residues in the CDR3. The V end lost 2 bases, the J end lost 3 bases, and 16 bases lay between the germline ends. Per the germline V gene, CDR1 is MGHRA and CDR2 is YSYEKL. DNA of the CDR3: TGCGCCAGCAGCCAAACCCAGTCCACAGGGAAAGAGACCCAGTACTTC. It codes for CASSQTQSTGKETQYF.

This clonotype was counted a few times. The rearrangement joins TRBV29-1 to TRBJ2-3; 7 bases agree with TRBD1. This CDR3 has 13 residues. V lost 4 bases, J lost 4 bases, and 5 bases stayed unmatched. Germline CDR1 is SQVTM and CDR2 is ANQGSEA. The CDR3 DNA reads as TGCAGCGTTGTAGGGGGCGGCGCAGATACGCAGTATTTT. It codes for CSVVGGGADTQYF.

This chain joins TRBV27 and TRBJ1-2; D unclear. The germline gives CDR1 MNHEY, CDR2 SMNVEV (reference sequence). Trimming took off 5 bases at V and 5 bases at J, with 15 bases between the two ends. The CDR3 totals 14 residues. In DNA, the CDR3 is TGTGCCAGCAGTCCATTTGGAGGAAAATATGGCTACACCTTC. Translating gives CASSPFGGKYGYTF.

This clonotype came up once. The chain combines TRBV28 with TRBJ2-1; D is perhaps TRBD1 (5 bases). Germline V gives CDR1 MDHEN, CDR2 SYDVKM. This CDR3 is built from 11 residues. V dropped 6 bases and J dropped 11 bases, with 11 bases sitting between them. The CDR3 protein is CASSTTEKQFF. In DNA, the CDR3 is TGTGCCAGCAGCACGACAGAAAAGCAGTTCTTC.

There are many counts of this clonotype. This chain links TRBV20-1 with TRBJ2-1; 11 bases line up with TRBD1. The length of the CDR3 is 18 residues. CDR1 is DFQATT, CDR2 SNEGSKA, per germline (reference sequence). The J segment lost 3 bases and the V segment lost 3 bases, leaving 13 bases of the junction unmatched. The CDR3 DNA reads TGCAGTGCTAGGTTGGGACAGGGGGGGGCTAGCGGCTACAATGAGCAGTTCTTC. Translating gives CSARLGQGGASGYNEQFF.

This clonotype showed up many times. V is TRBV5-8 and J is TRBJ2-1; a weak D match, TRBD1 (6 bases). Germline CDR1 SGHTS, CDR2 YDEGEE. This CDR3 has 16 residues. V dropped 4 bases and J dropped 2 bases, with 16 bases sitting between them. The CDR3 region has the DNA TGTGCCAGCAGCCACAGGGTAAGACTGACCTACAATGAGCAGTTCTTC. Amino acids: CASSHRVRLTYNEQFF.

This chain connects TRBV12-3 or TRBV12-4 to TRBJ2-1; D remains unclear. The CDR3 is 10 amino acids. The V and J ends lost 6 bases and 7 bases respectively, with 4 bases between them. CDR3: CASSWNEQFF. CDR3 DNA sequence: TGTGCCAGCAGCTGGAATGAGCAGTTCTTC.

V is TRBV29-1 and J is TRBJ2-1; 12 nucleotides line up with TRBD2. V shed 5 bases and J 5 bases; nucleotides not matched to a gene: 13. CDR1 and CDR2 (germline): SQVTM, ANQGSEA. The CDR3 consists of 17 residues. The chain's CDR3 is CSVQRLAGATGHNEQFF. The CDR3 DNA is TGCAGCGTTCAACGACTAGCGGGAGCCACCGGGCACAATGAGCAGTTCTTC.

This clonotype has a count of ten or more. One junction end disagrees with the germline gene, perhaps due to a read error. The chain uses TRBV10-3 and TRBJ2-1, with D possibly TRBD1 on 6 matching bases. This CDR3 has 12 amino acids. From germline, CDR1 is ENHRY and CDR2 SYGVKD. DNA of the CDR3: TGCGCCTCCGGACAGCTCTACAATGAGCAGTTCTTC. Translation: CASGQLYNEQFF.

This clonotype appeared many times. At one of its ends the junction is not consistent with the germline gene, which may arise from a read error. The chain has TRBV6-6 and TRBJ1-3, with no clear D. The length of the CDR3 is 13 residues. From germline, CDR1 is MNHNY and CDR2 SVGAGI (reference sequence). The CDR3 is CASTYPPGNTIYF. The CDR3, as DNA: TGTGCCAGCACTTACCCCCCTGGAAACACCATATATTTT.

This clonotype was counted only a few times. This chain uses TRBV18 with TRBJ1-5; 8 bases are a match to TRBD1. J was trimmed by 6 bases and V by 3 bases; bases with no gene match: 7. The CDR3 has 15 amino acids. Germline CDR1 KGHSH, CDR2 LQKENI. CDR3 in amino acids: CASSPGQGARQPQHF. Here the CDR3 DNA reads TGTGCCAGCTCACCGGGGCAGGGGGCGCGTCAGCCCCAGCATTTT. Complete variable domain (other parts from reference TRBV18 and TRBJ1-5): NAGVMQNPRHLVRRRGQEARLRCSPMKGHSHVYWYRQLPEEGLKFMVYLQKENIIDESGMPKERFSAEFPKEGPSILRIQQVVRGDSAAYFCASSPGQGARQPQHFGDGTRLSIL.

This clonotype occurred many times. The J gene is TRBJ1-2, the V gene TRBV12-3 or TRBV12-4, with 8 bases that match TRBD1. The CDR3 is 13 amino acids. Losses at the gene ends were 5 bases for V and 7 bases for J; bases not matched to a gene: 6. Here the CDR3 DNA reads TGTGCCAGCAGTAGGAGCACAGGGGGTGGCTACACCTTC. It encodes CASSRSTGGGYTF.

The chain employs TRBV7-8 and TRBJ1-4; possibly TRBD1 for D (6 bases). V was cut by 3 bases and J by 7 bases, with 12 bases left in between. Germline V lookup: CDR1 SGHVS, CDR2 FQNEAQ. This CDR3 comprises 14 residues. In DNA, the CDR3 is TGTGCCAGCAGCTTTTCGGACAGTTTTGAAAAACTGTTTTTT. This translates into CASSFSDSFEKLFF.

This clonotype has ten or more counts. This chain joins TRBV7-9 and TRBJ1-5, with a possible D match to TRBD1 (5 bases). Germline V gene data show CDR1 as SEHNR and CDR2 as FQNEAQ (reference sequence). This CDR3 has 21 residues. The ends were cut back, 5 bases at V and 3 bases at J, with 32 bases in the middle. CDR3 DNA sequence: TGTGCCAGCAGCCCGGGGGTTGGCAGCCCTCACTCAACAACACACAATCAGCCCCAGCATTTT. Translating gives CASSPGVGSPHSTTHNQPQHF.

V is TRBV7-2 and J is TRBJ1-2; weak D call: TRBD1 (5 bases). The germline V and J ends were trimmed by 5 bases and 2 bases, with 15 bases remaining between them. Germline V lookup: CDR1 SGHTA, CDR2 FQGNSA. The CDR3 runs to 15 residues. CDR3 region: CASSPTGWGNYGYTF. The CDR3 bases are TGTGCCAGCAGCCCGACCGGGTGGGGGAACTATGGCTACACCTTC.

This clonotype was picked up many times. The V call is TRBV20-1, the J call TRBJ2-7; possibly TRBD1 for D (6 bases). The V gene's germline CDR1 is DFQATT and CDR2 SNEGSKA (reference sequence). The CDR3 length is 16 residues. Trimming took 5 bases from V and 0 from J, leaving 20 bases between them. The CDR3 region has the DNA TGCAGTGCTCCCTCTTACGGGACACACGGCTCCTACGAGCAGTACTTC. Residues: CSAPSYGTHGSYEQYF.

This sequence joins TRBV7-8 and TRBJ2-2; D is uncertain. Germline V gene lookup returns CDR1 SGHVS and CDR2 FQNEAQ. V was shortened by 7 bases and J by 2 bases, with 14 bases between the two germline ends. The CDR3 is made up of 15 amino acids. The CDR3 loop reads CASTVLRRNTGELFF. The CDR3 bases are TGTGCCAGCACCGTACTCCGACGCAACACCGGGGAGCTGTTTTTT.

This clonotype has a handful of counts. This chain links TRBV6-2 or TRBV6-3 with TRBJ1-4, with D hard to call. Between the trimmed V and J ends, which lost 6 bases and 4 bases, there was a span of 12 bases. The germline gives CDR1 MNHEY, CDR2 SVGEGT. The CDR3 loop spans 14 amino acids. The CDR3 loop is CASRDPGDNEKLFF. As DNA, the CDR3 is TGTGCCAGCAGAGACCCTGGGGATAATGAAAAACTGTTTTTT.

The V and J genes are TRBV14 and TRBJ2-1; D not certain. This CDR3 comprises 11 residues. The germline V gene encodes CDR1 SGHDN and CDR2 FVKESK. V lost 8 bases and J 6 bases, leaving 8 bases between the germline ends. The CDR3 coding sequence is TGTGCCAGCGGTTTTCCCAATGAGCAGTTCTTC. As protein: CASGFPNEQFF. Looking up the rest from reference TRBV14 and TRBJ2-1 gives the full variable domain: EAGVTQFPSHSVIEKGQTVTLRCDPISGHDNLYWYRRVMGKEIKFLLHFVKESKQDESGMPNNRFLAERTGGTYSTLKVQPAELEDSGVYFCASGFPNEQFFGPGTRLTVL.

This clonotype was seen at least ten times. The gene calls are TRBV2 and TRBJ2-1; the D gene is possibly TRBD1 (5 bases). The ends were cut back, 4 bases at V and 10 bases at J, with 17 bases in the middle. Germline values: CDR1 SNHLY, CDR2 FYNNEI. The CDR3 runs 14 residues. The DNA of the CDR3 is TGTGCCAGCAGTGCAAAGGACCAGGGCCAGGAGCAGTTCTTC. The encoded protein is CASSAKDQGQEQFF. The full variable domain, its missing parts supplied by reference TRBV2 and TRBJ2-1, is EPEVTQTPSHQVTQMGQEVILRCVPISNHLYFYWYRQILGQKVEFLVSFYNNEISEKSEIFDDQFSVERPDGSNFTLKIRSTKLEDSAMYFCASSAKDQGQEQFFGPGTRLTVL.

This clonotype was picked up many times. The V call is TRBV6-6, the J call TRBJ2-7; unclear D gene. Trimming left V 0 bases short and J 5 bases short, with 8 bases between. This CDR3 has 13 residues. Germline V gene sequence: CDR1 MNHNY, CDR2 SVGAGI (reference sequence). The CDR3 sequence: CASSYSRSHEQYF. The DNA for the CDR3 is TGTGCCAGCAGTTACTCGCGAAGCCACGAGCAGTACTTC.